This T cell receptor beta chain was identified in a study of blood T cell repertoires in COVID-19. Study overall: From the United States, Italy and Spain came samples of acute and convalescent COVID-19. T cells, B-cell-depleted T cells, or PBMCs supplied cDNA or gDNA.

Authors' analysis steps: For nucleated cells, counts were estimated from reference gene primer amplification. Data came from immunoSEQ multiplex PCR; TCRdb stores just in-frame clones and leaves some out. The V and J calls and clone size come from that table; D and trimming were worked out from the DNA. This table has roughly 60,000 clones, 80% to 90% appearing once. The sequencing sample was made of peripheral blood. The sequence derives from a woman aged 55-70 years with acute or convalescent COVID-19.

DNA of the CDR3: TGTGCCAGCAGCACCGGACTAGCCAATGAGCAGTTCTTC. Translating it yields CASSTGLANEQFF. V gene TRBV7-3 combines with J gene TRBJ2-1; TRBD2 aligns across 8 bases. The junction had 3 bases not matched to a gene; V was cut back by 5 bases and J by 6 bases. CDR3 length: 13 residues. CDR1 is SGHTA, CDR2 FQGTGA, per germline. Filled out from reference TRBV7-3 and TRBJ2-1, the complete variable domain reads GAGVSQTPSNKVTEKGKYVELRCDPISGHTALYWYRQSLGQGPEFLIYFQGTGAADDSGLPNDRFFAVRPEGSVSTLKIQRTERGDSAVYLCASSTGLANEQFFGPGTRLTVL.